The T cell receptor beta chain under discussion was sequenced for a study of graft-versus-host responses after intestinal transplantation. Study summary: Recipients were given multivisceral, liver-intestinal, or isolated intestinal transplants. Study findings and constraints: Patients with graft-donor T cell macrochimerism had high graft-versus-host to host-versus-graft clonal ratios in allografts.

In regard to this clone: No antigen is known for it.

The method was immunoSEQ multiplex PCR; TCRdb's version includes in-frame clones alone and lacks a portion of them. This table holds approximately 120,000 clones, more than 80% found once. Germline loops: CDR1 KGHSH, CDR2 LQKENI. The CDR3 runs 15 residues. V was pared by 2 bases and J by 9 bases, with 17 bases between. The receptor's source is a human donor who received an intestinal transplant. The J gene is TRBJ2-1, the V gene TRBV18, with D perhaps TRBD1 (6 bases). Specimen: unstimulated CD4+ T cells sorted from spleen or lymph node cells, collected before intestinal transplant. This CDR3 is CASSPGQNVQGEQFF. CDR3 coding DNA: TGTGCCAGCTCACCAGGACAGAACGTACAGGGTGAGCAGTTCTTC.